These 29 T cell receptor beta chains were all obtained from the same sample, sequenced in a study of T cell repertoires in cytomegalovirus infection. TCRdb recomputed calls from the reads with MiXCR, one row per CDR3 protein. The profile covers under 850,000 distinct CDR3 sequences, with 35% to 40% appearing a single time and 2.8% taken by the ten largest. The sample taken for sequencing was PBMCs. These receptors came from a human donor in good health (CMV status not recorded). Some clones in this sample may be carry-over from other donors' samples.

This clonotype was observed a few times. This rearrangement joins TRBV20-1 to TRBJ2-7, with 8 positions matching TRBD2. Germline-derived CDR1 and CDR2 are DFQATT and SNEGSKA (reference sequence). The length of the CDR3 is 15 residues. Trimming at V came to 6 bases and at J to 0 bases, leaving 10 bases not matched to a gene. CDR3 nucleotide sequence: TGCAGTGCATCAACCGGGGGGGAGAGCTCCTACGAGCAGTACTTC. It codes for CSASTGGESSYEQYF.

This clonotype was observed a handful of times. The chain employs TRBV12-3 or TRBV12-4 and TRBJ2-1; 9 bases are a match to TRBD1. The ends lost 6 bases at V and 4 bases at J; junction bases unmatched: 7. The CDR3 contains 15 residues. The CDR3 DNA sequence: TGTGCCAGCAGCCTCCGGGACAGGGAATACAATGAGCAGTTCTTC. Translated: CASSLRDREYNEQFF.

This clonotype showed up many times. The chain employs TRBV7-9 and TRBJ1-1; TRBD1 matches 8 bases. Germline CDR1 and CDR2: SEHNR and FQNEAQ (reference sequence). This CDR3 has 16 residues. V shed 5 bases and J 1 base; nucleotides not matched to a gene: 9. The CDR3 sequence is CASSTDRVIRNTEAFF. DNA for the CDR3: TGTGCCAGCAGCACGGACAGGGTGATCAGGAACACTGAAGCTTTCTTT.

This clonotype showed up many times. CDR3 region: CASSQRYEQFF. CDR3 coding DNA: TGTGCCAGCAGTCAGAGATATGAGCAGTTCTTC. This chain joins TRBV28 and TRBJ2-1; D is undetermined. With 5 bases removed from V and 8 bases from J, the gap between germline ends came to 7 bases. Germline CDR1 and CDR2: MDHEN and SYDVKM. This CDR3 is 11 amino acids long.

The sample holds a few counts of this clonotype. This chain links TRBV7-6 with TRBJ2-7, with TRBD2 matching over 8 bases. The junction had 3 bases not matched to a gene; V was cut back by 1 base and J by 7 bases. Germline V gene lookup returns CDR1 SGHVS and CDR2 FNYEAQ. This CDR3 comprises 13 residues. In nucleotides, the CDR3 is TGTGCCAGCAGCTTAGACCCTAGCGGGGAGCAGTACTTC. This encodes CASSLDPSGEQYF.

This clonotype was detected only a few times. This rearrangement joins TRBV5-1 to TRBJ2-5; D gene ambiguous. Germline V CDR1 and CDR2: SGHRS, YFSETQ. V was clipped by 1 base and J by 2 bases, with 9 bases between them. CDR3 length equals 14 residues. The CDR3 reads CASSLIAKQETQYF. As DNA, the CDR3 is TGCGCCAGCAGCTTGATAGCTAAACAAGAGACCCAGTACTTC.

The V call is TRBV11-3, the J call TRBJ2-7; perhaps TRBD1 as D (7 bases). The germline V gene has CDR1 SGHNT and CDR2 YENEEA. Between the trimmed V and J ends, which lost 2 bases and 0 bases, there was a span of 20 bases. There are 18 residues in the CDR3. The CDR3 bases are TGTGCCAGCAGCTTATTAAGGAGGAGGGGACAGCCCTCCTACGAGCAGTACTTC. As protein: CASSLLRRRGQPSYEQYF.

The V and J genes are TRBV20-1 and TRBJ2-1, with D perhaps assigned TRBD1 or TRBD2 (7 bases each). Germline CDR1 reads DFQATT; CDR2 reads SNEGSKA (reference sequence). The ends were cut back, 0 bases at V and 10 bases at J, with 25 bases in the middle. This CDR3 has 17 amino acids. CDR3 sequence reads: CSARDQGGAVRSHEQFF. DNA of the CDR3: TGCAGTGCTAGAGATCAGGGGGGGGCTGTCAGATCCCACGAGCAGTTCTTC.

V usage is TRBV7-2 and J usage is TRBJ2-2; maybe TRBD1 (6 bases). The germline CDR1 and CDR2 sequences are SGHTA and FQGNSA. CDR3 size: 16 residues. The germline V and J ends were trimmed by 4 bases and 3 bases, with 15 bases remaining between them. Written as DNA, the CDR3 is TGTGCCAGCAGCTCCCGTGGGGACATCTACACCGGGGAGCTGTTTTTT. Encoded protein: CASSSRGDIYTGELFF.

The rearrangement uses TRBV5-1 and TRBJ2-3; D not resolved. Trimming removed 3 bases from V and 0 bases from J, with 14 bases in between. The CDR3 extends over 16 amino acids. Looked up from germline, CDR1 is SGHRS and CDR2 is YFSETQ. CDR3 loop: CASSSSRSSSTDTQYF. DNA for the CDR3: TGCGCCAGCAGCTCCTCACGGAGTTCTAGCACAGATACGCAGTATTTT.

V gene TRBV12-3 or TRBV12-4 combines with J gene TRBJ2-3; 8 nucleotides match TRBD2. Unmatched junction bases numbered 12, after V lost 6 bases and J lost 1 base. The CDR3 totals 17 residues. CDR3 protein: CASSPLRLAWGTDTQYF. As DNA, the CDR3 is TGTGCCAGCAGCCCGCTGAGACTAGCGTGGGGCACAGATACGCAGTATTTT.

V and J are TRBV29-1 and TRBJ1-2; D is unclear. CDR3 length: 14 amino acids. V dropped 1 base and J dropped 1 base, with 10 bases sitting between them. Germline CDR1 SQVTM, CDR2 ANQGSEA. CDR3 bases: TGCAGCGTTGAAGGCGCCTCCCTTAACTATGGCTACACCTTC. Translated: CSVEGASLNYGYTF.

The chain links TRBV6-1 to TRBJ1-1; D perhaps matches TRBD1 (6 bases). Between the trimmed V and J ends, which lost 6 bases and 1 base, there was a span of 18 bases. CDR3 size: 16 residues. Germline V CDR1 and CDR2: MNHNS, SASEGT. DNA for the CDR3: TGTGCCAGCAGGGGGTATGTACCGACAGGGAACACTGAAGCTTTCTTT. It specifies CASRGYVPTGNTEAFF.

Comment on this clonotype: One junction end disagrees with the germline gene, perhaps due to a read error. The CDR3 spells CASSLGPSQETQYF. In DNA form, the CDR3 reads TGTGCTAGCAGCTTAGGACCAAGCCAAGAGACCCAGTACTTC. The J gene is TRBJ2-5, the V gene TRBV7-7; D gene unclear. The CDR3 is 14 amino acids. Germline assignment: CDR1 SSHAT and CDR2 FNYEAQ (reference sequence).

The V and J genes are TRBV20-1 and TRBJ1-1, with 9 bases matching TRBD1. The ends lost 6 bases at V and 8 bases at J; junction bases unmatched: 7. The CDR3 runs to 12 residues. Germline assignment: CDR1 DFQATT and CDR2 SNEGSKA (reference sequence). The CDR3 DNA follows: TGCAGTGCCCCCCCGGGACAGGGAGAAGCTTTCTTT. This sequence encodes CSAPPGQGEAFF.

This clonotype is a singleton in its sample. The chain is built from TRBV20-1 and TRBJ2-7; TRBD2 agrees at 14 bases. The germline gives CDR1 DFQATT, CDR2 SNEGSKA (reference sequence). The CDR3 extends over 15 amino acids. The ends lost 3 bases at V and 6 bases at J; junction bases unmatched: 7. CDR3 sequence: CSARGTSGSPREQYF. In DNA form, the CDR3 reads TGCAGTGCTAGGGGGACTAGCGGGAGTCCGCGCGAGCAGTACTTC.

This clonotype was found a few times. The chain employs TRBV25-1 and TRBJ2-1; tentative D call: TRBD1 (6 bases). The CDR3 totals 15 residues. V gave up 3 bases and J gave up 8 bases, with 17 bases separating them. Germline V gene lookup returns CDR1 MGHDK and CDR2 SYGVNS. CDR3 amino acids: CASSETNRVRDEQFF. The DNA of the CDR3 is TGTGCCAGCAGTGAGACCAACAGGGTCCGGGATGAGCAGTTCTTC.

The CDR3 nucleotides read TGCAGTGCTAAACGGGGACTAGCGGGAGGGCCGCGGGAGCAGTACTTC. It encodes CSAKRGLAGGPREQYF. J is TRBJ2-7 and V is TRBV20-1; 16 bases fit TRBD2. J was trimmed by 7 bases and V by 4 bases; bases with no gene match: 10. The CDR3 spans 16 residues. CDR1 and CDR2 (germline): DFQATT, SNEGSKA (reference sequence).

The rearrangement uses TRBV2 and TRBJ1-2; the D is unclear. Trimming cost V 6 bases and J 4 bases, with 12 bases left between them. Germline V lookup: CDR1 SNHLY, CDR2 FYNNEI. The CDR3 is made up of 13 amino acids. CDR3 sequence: CASSPSPAYGYTF. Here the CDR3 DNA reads TGTGCCAGCAGCCCGAGTCCGGCCTATGGCTACACCTTC.

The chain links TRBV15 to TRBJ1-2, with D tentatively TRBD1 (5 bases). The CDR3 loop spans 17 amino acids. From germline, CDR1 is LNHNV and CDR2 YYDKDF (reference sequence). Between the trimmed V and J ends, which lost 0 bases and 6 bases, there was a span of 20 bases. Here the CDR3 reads CATSRDLGALSLDGYTF. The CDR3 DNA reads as TGTGCCACCAGCAGAGATTTAGGGGCCTTGAGTTTAGATGGCTACACCTTC.

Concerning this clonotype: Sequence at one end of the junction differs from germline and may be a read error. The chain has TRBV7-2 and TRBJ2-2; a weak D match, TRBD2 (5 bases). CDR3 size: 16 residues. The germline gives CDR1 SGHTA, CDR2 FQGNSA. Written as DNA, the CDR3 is TGTGCCAGCAGCTTAGGGGTAGTCGTTAACACCGGGGATCTGTTTTTT. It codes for CASSLGVVVNTGDLFF.

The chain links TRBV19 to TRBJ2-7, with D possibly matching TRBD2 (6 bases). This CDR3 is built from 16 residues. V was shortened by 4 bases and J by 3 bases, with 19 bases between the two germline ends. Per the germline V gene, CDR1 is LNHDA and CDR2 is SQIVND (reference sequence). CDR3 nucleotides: TGTGCCAGTAGTACCTCATCCGGGACTTCCATCTACGAGCAGTACTTC. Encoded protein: CASSTSSGTSIYEQYF. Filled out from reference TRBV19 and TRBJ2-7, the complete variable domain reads DGGITQSPKYLFRKEGQNVTLSCEQNLNHDAMYWYRQDPGQGLRLIYYSQIVNDFQKGDIAEGYSVSREKKESFPLTVTSAQKNPTAFYLCASSTSSGTSIYEQYFGPGTRLTVT.

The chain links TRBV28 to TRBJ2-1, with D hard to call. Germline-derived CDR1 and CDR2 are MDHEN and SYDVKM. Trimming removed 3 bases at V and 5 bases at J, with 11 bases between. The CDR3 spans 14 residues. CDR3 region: CASSFEKQNNEQFF. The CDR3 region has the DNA TGTGCCAGCAGTTTCGAGAAACAGAACAATGAGCAGTTCTTC.

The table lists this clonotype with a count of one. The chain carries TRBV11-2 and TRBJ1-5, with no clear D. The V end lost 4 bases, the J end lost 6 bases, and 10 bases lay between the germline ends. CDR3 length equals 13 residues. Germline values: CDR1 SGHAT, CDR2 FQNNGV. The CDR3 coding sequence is TGTGCCAGCAGCTCCGCAGGTCGTCAGCCCCAGCATTTT. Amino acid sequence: CASSSAGRQPQHF.

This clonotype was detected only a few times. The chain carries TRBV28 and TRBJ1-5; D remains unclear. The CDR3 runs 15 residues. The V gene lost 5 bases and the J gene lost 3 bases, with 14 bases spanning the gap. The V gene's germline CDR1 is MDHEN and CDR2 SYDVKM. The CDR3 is CASSPITPPNQPQHF. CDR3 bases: TGTGCCAGCAGTCCAATAACACCCCCCAATCAGCCCCAGCATTTT.

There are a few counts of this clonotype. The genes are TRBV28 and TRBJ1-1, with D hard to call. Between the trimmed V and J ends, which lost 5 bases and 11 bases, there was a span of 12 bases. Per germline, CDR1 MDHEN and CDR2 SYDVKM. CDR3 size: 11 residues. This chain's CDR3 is CASSVSYAAFF. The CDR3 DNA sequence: TGTGCCAGCAGTGTGAGCTACGCGGCTTTCTTT.

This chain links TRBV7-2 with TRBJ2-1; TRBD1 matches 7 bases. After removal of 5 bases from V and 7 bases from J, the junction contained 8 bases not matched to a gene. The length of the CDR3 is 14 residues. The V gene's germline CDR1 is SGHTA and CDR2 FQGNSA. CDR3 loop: CASSQTGLGNEQFF. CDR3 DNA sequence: TGTGCCAGCAGCCAGACAGGGCTTGGAAATGAGCAGTTCTTC.

This CDR3 reads CASSDGLAGRMGTGELFF. The CDR3 DNA sequence: TGTGCCAGCAGCGATGGACTAGCGGGTCGAATGGGGACCGGGGAGCTGTTTTTT. The chain combines TRBV5-6 with TRBJ2-2; 11 bases fit TRBD2. V was clipped by 4 bases and J by 5 bases; unmatched bases: 13. The CDR3 runs to 18 residues. Germline-derived CDR1 and CDR2 are SGHDT and YYEEEE.

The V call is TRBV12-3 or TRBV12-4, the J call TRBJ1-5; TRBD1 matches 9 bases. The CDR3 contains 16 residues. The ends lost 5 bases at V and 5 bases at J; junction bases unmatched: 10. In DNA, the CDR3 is TGTGCCAGCAGTCCTCCACAGGGGGCGCGGGATCAGCCCCAGCATTTT. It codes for CASSPPQGARDQPQHF.